Sequencing of this TCR beta chain was carried out in a study of blood T cell repertoires in COVID-19. The V end lost 7 bases, the J end lost 3 bases, and 12 bases lay between the germline ends. Germline V gives CDR1 SQVTM, CDR2 ANQGSEA. The CDR3 sequence is 13 residues long. Clones were sequenced by immunoSEQ multiplex PCR, and TCRdb holds only the in-frame ones, with some missing. The sample records some 120,000 clones, more than 75% being singletons. Only one count was recorded for this clone. Sequenced: peripheral blood. The V call is TRBV29-1, the J call TRBJ1-4; D call uncertain. The origin of this receptor is a man aged 50 to 60 with active COVID-19. CDR3 DNA sequence: TGCAGCGCTGTGCCGGGAGCTAATGAAAAACTGTTTTTT. It yields the protein CSAVPGANEKLFF. The full variable domain, in which reference TRBV29-1 and TRBJ1-4 provide the parts outside the CDR3, is SAVISQKPSRDICQRGTSLTIQCQVDSQVTMMFWYRQQPGQSLTLIATANQGSEATYESGFVIDKFPISRPNLTFSTLTVSNMSPEDSSIYLCSAVPGANEKLFFGSGTQLSVL.